The next 20 T cell receptor beta chains were all read from a single sample in a study of T cell changes during pregnancy in multiple sclerosis. Using immunoSEQ multiplex PCR, the repertoire was profiled, and TCRdb retains in-frame clones only, with some absent. The data show some 30,000 clones, about 88% seen once. This specimen was CD8+ T cells from peripheral blood mononuclear cells, taken before pregnancy. Receptor source: a female donor with multiple sclerosis, enrolled in a pregnancy study.

V and J are TRBV28 and TRBJ2-2, with TRBD2 matching 8 bases. V dropped 6 bases and J dropped 4; count of bases not matched to a gene: 4. The CDR3 loop spans 14 amino acids. CDR1 is MDHEN, CDR2 SYDVKM, per germline. In nucleotides, the CDR3 is TGTGCCAGCAGCGGGGGGGAGGGCACCGGGGAGCTGTTTTTT. This encodes CASSGGEGTGELFF.

This rearrangement joins TRBV7-8 to TRBJ1-1; D is undetermined. Germline V lookup: CDR1 SGHVS, CDR2 FQNEAQ. The V end lost 5 bases, the J end lost 0 bases, and 10 bases lay between the germline ends. The CDR3 spans 14 residues. The CDR3 DNA is TGTGCCAGCAGCGCCCGAGGCATGAACACTGAAGCTTTCTTT. Translation: CASSARGMNTEAFF. Based on the CDR3 plus reference TRBV7-8 and TRBJ1-1, the full variable domain is GAGVSQSPRYKVAKRGQDVALRCDPISGHVSLFWYQQALGQGPEFLTYFQNEAQLDKSGLPSDRFFAERPEGSVSTLKIQRTQQEDSAVYLCASSARGMNTEAFFGQGTRLTVV.

In DNA form, the CDR3 reads TGTGCCAGCAGTTTATCGAGTCAGGGGGTCTTCAGCAATCAGCCCCAGCATTTT. Translating it yields CASSLSSQGVFSNQPQHF. This chain joins TRBV27 and TRBJ1-5; TRBD1 matches at 7 bases. The CDR3 has 18 amino acids. Per germline, CDR1 MNHEY and CDR2 SMNVEV (reference sequence). The trim removed 0 bases at V and 1 base at J, leaving 9 bases unmatched.

V gene TRBV19 combines with J gene TRBJ2-2; 7 positions agree with TRBD2. CDR3 length: 16 residues. The V gene end was trimmed by 10 bases and the J gene end by 0 bases; junction bases not matched to a gene: 11. Per germline, CDR1 LNHDA and CDR2 SQIVND (reference sequence). The CDR3 DNA is TGTGCCACCTCTCGCGTAGCGGGCGCGAACACCGGGGAGCTGTTTTTT. Protein sequence: CATSRVAGANTGELFF. The full variable domain, in which reference TRBV19 and TRBJ2-2 provide the parts outside the CDR3, is DGGITQSPKYLFRKEGQNVTLSCEQNLNHDAMYWYRQDPGQGLRLIYYSQIVNDFQKGDIAEGYSVSREKKESFPLTVTSAQKNPTAFYLCATSRVAGANTGELFFGEGSRLTVL.

The CDR3 DNA follows: TGCGCCAGCAGCCAACGAGCGGGGGGGACAGATACGCAGTATTTT. Amino acid sequence: CASSQRAGGTDTQYF. This chain joins TRBV4-3 and TRBJ2-3; TRBD2 matches 10 bases. Germline V gene lookup returns CDR1 LGHNA and CDR2 YSLEER. The trim removed 2 bases at V and 3 bases at J, leaving 2 bases unmatched. There are 15 residues in the CDR3.

The chain couples TRBV27 to TRBJ1-2; D call uncertain. The CDR3 has 14 amino acids. Germline lookup yields CDR1 MNHEY and CDR2 SMNVEV (reference sequence). Trimming stripped 2 bases from V and 0 bases from J, with 7 bases between. The CDR3 DNA reads TGTGCCAGCAGTTTAACGGGGTCTAACTATGGCTACACCTTC. Encoded protein: CASSLTGSNYGYTF.

The V and J genes are TRBV14 and TRBJ1-3, with no clear D. Germline CDR1 reads SGHDN; CDR2 reads FVKESK. V was pared by 0 bases and J by 3 bases, with 9 bases between. The CDR3 runs to 15 residues. In DNA, the CDR3 is TGTGCCAGCAGCCAAGACTGGAGGGTTGGAAACACCATATATTTT. Translated, it gives CASSQDWRVGNTIYF.

V and J are TRBV2 and TRBJ1-2; TRBD1 matches at 9 bases. J lost 10 bases, V lost 5 bases, and 14 bases had no gene match. The CDR3 contains 15 residues. Germline CDR1 is SNHLY and CDR2 is FYNNEI. In DNA, the CDR3 is TGTGCCAGCAGTCTCACTTCGCCGGACAGGGGAGACTACACCTTC. Translated: CASSLTSPDRGDYTF.

This chain connects TRBV28 to TRBJ1-2; 7 nucleotides match TRBD1. CDR3 length equals 14 residues. Germline CDR1 reads MDHEN; CDR2 reads SYDVKM. V trimming: 4 bases; J trimming: 4 bases; junction bases outside the gene matches: 6. The CDR3 spells CASSWRGQPYGYTF. The DNA for the CDR3 is TGTGCCAGCAGTTGGAGGGGACAGCCCTATGGCTACACCTTC.

Only a few counts were recorded for this clone. The V and J genes are TRBV5-1 and TRBJ2-7, with TRBD2 matching 9 bases. Germline-derived CDR1 and CDR2 are SGHRS and YFSETQ. This CDR3 contains 14 residues. V shed 5 bases and J 4 bases; nucleotides not matched to a gene: 7. CDR3 region: CASSYSGGTYEQYF. CDR3 bases: TGCGCCAGCAGTTATAGCGGGGGAACGTACGAGCAGTACTTC.

This clone was seen at least ten times. The chain combines TRBV28 with TRBJ2-6; possible D gene TRBD1, 6 bases. This CDR3 spans 16 amino acids. Trimming removed 7 bases from V and 0 bases from J, with 13 bases in between. Germline CDR1 and CDR2: MDHEN and SYDVKM. The CDR3 reads CASTGQGFSGANVLTF. As DNA, the CDR3 is TGTGCCAGCACGGGACAAGGTTTCTCTGGGGCCAACGTCCTGACTTTC.

The chain has TRBV4-1 and TRBJ2-1, with no clear D. CDR1 MGHRA and CDR2 YSYEKL come from the germline V gene. The V gene lost 1 base and the J gene lost 8 bases, with 6 bases spanning the gap. The CDR3 consists of 12 residues. CDR3 DNA sequence: TGCGCCAGCAGCCAAGTGATAGATGAGCAGTTCTTC. This encodes CASSQVIDEQFF.

This clone was counted a few times. The chain uses TRBV6-5 and TRBJ2-7; 12 bases map to TRBD1. Per germline, CDR1 MNHEY and CDR2 SVGAGI. J was trimmed by 2 bases and V by 5 bases; bases with no gene match: 4. The CDR3 consists of 15 residues. The CDR3 reads CASSTGQGAPYEQYF. CDR3 nucleotide sequence: TGTGCCAGCAGTACGGGACAGGGGGCCCCCTACGAGCAGTACTTC.

The sample holds one count of this clone. J is TRBJ2-1 and V is TRBV7-9; TRBD2 matches 7 bases. The CDR3 extends over 16 amino acids. Germline values: CDR1 SEHNR, CDR2 FQNEAQ (reference sequence). V lost 5 bases to trimming and J lost 0 bases; unmatched junction nucleotides: 7. CDR3 protein: CASSNLLAASYNEQFF. The CDR3 DNA follows: TGTGCCAGCAGCAACCTGCTAGCGGCCTCCTACAATGAGCAGTTCTTC.

The chain combines TRBV10-1 with TRBJ2-3; D is possibly TRBD2 (6 bases). V was cut by 3 bases and J by 2 bases, with 15 bases left in between. Germline CDR1 is WNHNN and CDR2 is SYGVQD (reference sequence). CDR3 length: 16 amino acids. The CDR3 reads CASSDIAGRITDTQYF. The CDR3, as DNA: TGCGCCAGCAGTGATATCGCGGGGAGGATCACAGATACGCAGTATTTT.

In this sample, this clone turned up once. The rearrangement uses TRBV10-1 and TRBJ1-1, with D possibly TRBD1 on 5 matching bases. CDR3 length equals 14 residues. Germline CDR1 is WNHNN and CDR2 is SYGVQD (reference sequence). V lost 0 bases to trimming and J lost 3 bases, with 8 bases between them. CDR3 coding DNA: TGCGCCAGCAGTGAGTCCCGGGGGGACACTGAAGCTTTCTTT. Translation: CASSESRGDTEAFF.

This clone was counted between two and nine times. Here the CDR3 DNA reads TGTGCCAGCAGTTTAGGACAGAACACTGAAGCTTTCTTT. Its translation is CASSLGQNTEAFF. The chain carries TRBV27 and TRBJ1-1, with D tentatively TRBD1 (5 bases). The V end was cut by 2 bases, the J end by 1 base, with 5 bases between. CDR3 length: 13 residues. CDR1 and CDR2 from the germline V gene are MNHEY and SMNVEV (reference sequence).

The chain employs TRBV11-3 and TRBJ2-1; 9 nucleotides match TRBD1. Germline V gene lookup returns CDR1 SGHNT and CDR2 YENEEA. The CDR3 consists of 14 residues. J lost 10 bases, V lost 1 base, and 5 bases had no gene match. CDR3 loop: CASSLADRGREQFF. The DNA of the CDR3 is TGTGCCAGCAGCTTAGCTGACAGGGGGAGAGAGCAGTTCTTC.

The chain combines TRBV28 with TRBJ1-1; TRBD1 aligns across 8 bases. J lost 4 bases, V lost 8 bases, and 9 bases had no gene match. Germline V gene data show CDR1 as MDHEN and CDR2 as SYDVKM. The CDR3 runs 14 residues. The CDR3 protein is CASFLTGEGTEAFF. CDR3 DNA: TGTGCCAGCTTCTTGACAGGGGAGGGCACTGAAGCTTTCTTT.

The chain couples TRBV6-5 to TRBJ2-2, with 8 bases matching TRBD1. This CDR3 has 15 residues. CDR1 and CDR2 from the germline V gene are MNHEY and SVGAGI. V lost 2 bases and J lost 4; bases outside the gene matches: 3. The CDR3 is CASSYTGTGTGELFF. The CDR3, as DNA: TGTGCCAGCAGTTACACCGGGACAGGCACCGGGGAGCTGTTTTTT.